These 19 T cell receptor beta chains were all obtained from the same sample, sequenced in a study of T-cell memory formation after mild COVID-19. MiXCR, run by TCRdb on the 5' RACE reads, gives a single entry per CDR3 protein. The repertoire has just under 5,000 distinct CDR3 sequences, around a quarter of them found once; the top ten carry roughly 2%. Source material: PBMCs or a T cell subset sorted from them (not recorded which). The source of these receptors is an adult who had mild COVID-19 (a few samples of this study predate the infection). Cell type and time point are not known.

This clonotype has ten or more counts. This could be a read error, since a much larger clone is one nucleotide away. The J gene is TRBJ2-1, the V gene TRBV5-1; D is unresolved. This CDR3 contains 11 residues. Germline CDR1 is SGHRS and CDR2 is YFSETQ. Trimming took 0 bases from V and 10 from J, leaving 5 bases between them. The chain's CDR3 is CASSLVQEQFF. In DNA, the CDR3 is TGCGCCAGCAGCTTGGTCCAAGAGCAGTTCTTC.

This clonotype was found once. The chain is built from TRBV7-9 and TRBJ2-7; TRBD2 matches at 12 bases. The CDR3 runs to 18 residues. The junction had 9 bases not matched to a gene; V was cut back by 3 bases and J by 0 bases. Germline V gives CDR1 SEHNR, CDR2 FQNEAQ (reference sequence). The CDR3 reads CASSLTSGREPYSYEQYF. The CDR3 DNA follows: TGTGCCAGCAGCTTGACTAGCGGGAGAGAACCCTACTCCTACGAGCAGTACTTC.

The rearrangement joins TRBV5-1 to TRBJ2-5; no firm D call. The CDR3 consists of 13 residues. Trimming cost V 2 bases and J 4 bases, with 9 bases left between them. The germline V gene has CDR1 SGHRS and CDR2 YFSETQ. The CDR3 reads CASSFDRRETQYF. For the CDR3, the DNA is TGCGCCAGCAGCTTCGACCGGCGAGAGACCCAGTACTTC.

Relative to its sample, this clonotype is medium-sized. J is TRBJ2-2 and V is TRBV12-3 or TRBV12-4; D not certain. This CDR3 spans 14 amino acids. Trimming left V 10 bases short and J 1 base short, with 13 bases between. This chain's CDR3 is CATRSWGNTGELFF. DNA for the CDR3: TGTGCCACGCGTAGCTGGGGGAACACCGGGGAGCTGTTTTTT.

The V and J genes are TRBV5-1 and TRBJ2-2, with D unresolved. The germline V gene encodes CDR1 SGHRS and CDR2 YFSETQ. CDR3 size: 16 residues. Trimming removed 0 bases at V and 1 base at J, with 10 bases between. The CDR3 DNA reads as TGCGCCAGCAGCTTGGCCGTTTGGCAGAACACCGGGGAGCTGTTTTTT. This translates into CASSLAVWQNTGELFF.

This clonotype has at least ten counts. This chain uses TRBV2 with TRBJ1-1; D is perhaps TRBD1 (5 bases). Germline lookup yields CDR1 SNHLY and CDR2 FYNNEI. The ends were cut back, 3 bases at V and 7 bases at J, with 12 bases in the middle. This CDR3 comprises 13 residues. CDR3 amino acids: CASSDQGMNEAFF. CDR3 in DNA: TGTGCCAGCAGTGATCAGGGTATGAATGAAGCTTTCTTT.

In this sample, this clonotype turned up many times. J is TRBJ2-7 and V is TRBV23-1; no firm D call. TRBV23-1 belongs to the ORF category, with a function that is uncertain. The CDR3 runs 12 residues. Between the trimmed V and J ends, which lost 0 bases and 3 bases, there was a span of 3 bases. DNA for the CDR3: TGCGCCAGCAGTCAATCGGACTACGAGCAGTACGTC. Its translation is CASSQSDYEQYV.

Within the sample, this clonotype is medium-sized. Compared with germline, one end of the junction differs, possibly owing to a read error. CDR3 sequence (DNA): TGCAGTGTTAGAGATTCCAGAGGGGCCTACGAGCAGTACTTC. This encodes CSVRDSRGAYEQYF. The chain links TRBV20-1 to TRBJ2-7; D tentatively reads TRBD1 or TRBD2 (5 bases each). Germline CDR1 reads DFQATT; CDR2 reads SNEGSKA (reference sequence). CDR3 length: 14 residues.

This clonotype is termed medium-sized. The V call is TRBV7-8, the J call TRBJ1-5, with 7 bases lining up with TRBD1. Losses at the gene ends were 3 bases for V and 3 bases for J; bases not matched to a gene: 2. This CDR3 has 14 residues. The germline CDR1 and CDR2 sequences are SGHVS and FQNEAQ. CDR3 sequence reads: CASSLTGPNQPQHF. CDR3 in DNA: TGTGCCAGCAGCTTGACAGGGCCCAATCAGCCCCAGCATTTT.

This clonotype rates as medium-sized. This chain joins TRBV21-1 and TRBJ2-1. TRBV21-1 is listed as a pseudogene. The CDR3 loop spans 14 amino acids. CDR3 DNA: TGTGCCAGCAGCTCGAGGGACTCCTACAATGAGCAGTTCTTC. It yields the protein CASSSRDSYNEQFF.

This clonotype qualifies as medium-sized (0.01 to 0.1%). This sequence joins TRBV7-9 and TRBJ1-5, with D unclear. The germline V gene has CDR1 SEHNR and CDR2 FQNEAQ (reference sequence). The CDR3 is 15 residues long. Trimming shortened V by 3 bases and J by 1 base, and 10 bases separated the two germline ends. Here the CDR3 reads CASSFAEESNQPQHF. The CDR3 DNA reads TGTGCCAGCAGCTTCGCCGAGGAAAGCAATCAGCCCCAGCATTTT.

This chain uses TRBV11-2 with TRBJ2-2; 10 bases match TRBD1. Trimming at V came to 6 bases and at J to 7 bases, leaving 11 bases not matched to a gene. This CDR3 contains 16 residues. In germline, CDR1 is SGHAT, CDR2 FQNNGV. CDR3 region: CASRSLTGGLFGELFF. Here the CDR3 DNA reads TGTGCCAGCAGGTCCTTGACAGGGGGCCTTTTCGGGGAGCTGTTTTTT. Variable domain in full (rest from reference TRBV11-2 and TRBJ2-2): EAGVAQSPRYKIIEKRQSVAFWCNPISGHATLYWYQQILGQGPKLLIQFQNNGVVDDSQLPKDRFSAERLKGVDSTLKIQPAKLEDSAVYLCASRSLTGGLFGELFFGEGSRLTVL.

This clonotype occurred a few times. The rearrangement uses TRBV7-2 and TRBJ2-1; 13 bases are shared with TRBD2. Germline V gene data show CDR1 as SGHTA and CDR2 as FQGNSA. Trimming took 1 base from V and 6 from J; bases not matched to a gene: 0. CDR3 length: 15 residues. In DNA form, the CDR3 reads TGTGCCAGCAGCTTAGGACTAGCGGGGGGCAATGAGCAGTTCTTC. It yields the protein CASSLGLAGGNEQFF.

The CDR3 region is CASSLGPSGDNEQFF. CDR3 DNA sequence: TGCGCCAGCAGCTTGGGCCCTAGCGGGGACAATGAGCAGTTCTTC. The chain is built from TRBV5-1 and TRBJ2-1; 9 bases are shared with TRBD2. Germline V lookup: CDR1 SGHRS, CDR2 YFSETQ. Trimming took 0 bases from V and 5 from J; bases not matched to a gene: 3. There are 15 residues in the CDR3.

This clonotype is classed as medium-sized (0.01 to 0.1%). The chain employs TRBV10-3 and TRBJ2-3; TRBD1 or TRBD2 may be the D gene (5 bases each). This CDR3 is built from 15 residues. Germline-derived CDR1 and CDR2 are ENHRY and SYGVKD. V lost 3 bases and J lost 3, with 13 bases in between. The CDR3 coding sequence is TGTGCCATCAGTGACCCCGGGACCCGAACAGATACGCAGTATTTT. It specifies CAISDPGTRTDTQYF.

This clonotype is judged medium-sized. The V call is TRBV5-1, the J call TRBJ1-6; D is uncertain. The CDR3 covers 13 residues. Germline loops: CDR1 SGHRS, CDR2 YFSETQ. V lost 2 bases and J 7 bases, leaving 7 bases between the germline ends. CDR3 sequence (DNA): TGCGCCAGCAGCTTCGACACCAATTCACCCCTCCACTTT. Encoded protein: CASSFDTNSPLHF.

This clonotype is medium-sized within its sample. V gene TRBV3-1 combines with J gene TRBJ1-1; 11 bases agree with TRBD1. V was clipped by 1 base and J by 4 bases; unmatched bases: 2. The germline CDR1 and CDR2 sequences are LGHDT and YNNKEL (reference sequence). CDR3 length equals 15 residues. This chain's CDR3 is CASSQGTGGLTEAFF. CDR3 in DNA: TGTGCCAGCAGCCAAGGGACAGGGGGCCTCACTGAAGCTTTCTTT.

The table lists this clonotype with a count of one. The chain employs TRBV20-1 and TRBJ2-7, with 9 bases aligning to TRBD1. V lost 5 bases to trimming and J lost 4 bases; unmatched junction nucleotides: 3. Germline lookup yields CDR1 DFQATT and CDR2 SNEGSKA (reference sequence). The CDR3 has 12 residues. The DNA of the CDR3 is TGCAGTGCTCGGGACAGGGAGTACGAGCAGTACTTC. Translation gives CSARDREYEQYF.

This clonotype is classed as medium-sized. V and J are TRBV2 and TRBJ2-2; unclear D gene. The V end lost 7 bases, the J end lost 4 bases, and 10 bases lay between the germline ends. Germline V gives CDR1 SNHLY, CDR2 FYNNEI. The CDR3 is 13 residues long. CDR3 amino acids: CASIDRRTGELFF. For the CDR3, the DNA is TGTGCCAGCATAGATAGGCGCACCGGGGAGCTGTTTTTT.